The sequence of this TCR beta chain was determined in a study of T cells in Graves' hyperthyroidism and ophthalmopathy. At the level of the study: Blood was drawn when the patient was first diagnosed and still untreated.

V lost 0 bases and J lost 6; bases outside the gene matches: 5. CDR3 size: 15 residues. The germline CDR1 and CDR2 sequences are SGHDT and YYEEEE. RNA transcripts gave rise to amplified TCR beta CDR3 regions. RT-PCR in the first round (using the HTBI primer set) targeted the TCR CDR3. TCRdb re-called the multiplex PCR reads through MiXCR, storing one row per CDR3 protein. The sample includes 200,000 to 250,000 distinct CDR3 sequences, roughly 18% of them seen just once. Hyperthyroidism was newly diagnosed in patients aged 18 to 65 (duration under 2 months). Each diagnosis was grounded in clinical symptoms, serum thyroxine and TRAb, thyroid ultrasound, and orbital computed tomography.

This receptor was identified in a man aged 35-49 years with Graves' hyperthyroidism. The J gene is TRBJ2-3, the V gene TRBV5-6; 9 bases fit TRBD2. What was sequenced was blood. The CDR3 reads CASSLGLAGRDTQYF. The CDR3 nucleotides read TGTGCCAGCAGCTTGGGTCTAGCGGGGAGGGATACGCAGTATTTT.